This T cell receptor (beta chain) was obtained from a study of blood T cell repertoires in COVID-19. Background on the study: Acute-phase and convalescent COVID-19 samples originated in the United States, Italy and Spain. T cells, B-cell-depleted T cells, or PBMCs supplied cDNA or gDNA.

Trimming shortened V by 0 bases and J by 2 bases, and 9 bases separated the two germline ends. The CDR3 runs to 14 residues. Germline V gene data show CDR1 as SGDLS and CDR2 as YYNGEE. In the authors' methods: Reference gene primers were amplified, and this amplification served to estimate nucleated cell counts. Profiled with immunoSEQ multiplex PCR; TCRdb holds only in-frame clones, not every one. The V and J calls and clone size are taken from that table; D and trimming were inferred from the DNA. Among some 250,000 clones listed, 88% were seen once. The V and J genes are TRBV9 and TRBJ2-7; tentatively, D is TRBD2 (5 bases). The sequence came from a woman aged 30 to 39 with acute or convalescent COVID-19. The sequenced sample was peripheral blood. In nucleotides, the CDR3 is TGTGCCAGCAGCGTAGAGGACTTGGCCTACGAGCAGTACTTC. This codes for CASSVEDLAYEQYF.